The 21 T cell receptor beta chains given below trace back to one sample, sequenced in a study of T cells in localized non-small cell lung cancer (TCRdb year 2020). The method was the immunoSEQ multiplex PCR assay. TCRdb took this table from immuneACCESS and kept in-frame rearrangements with V and J called. Such tables lack part of the clones; where checked against another copy, unresolved V genes explain under half of the gap, and the rest is unexplained. The sample table lists 60,000 to 75,000 clones, roughly 76% of them with a count of one. The ten largest clonotypes hold about 4.5% of the sample. Sample: PBMCs, taken before any cancer treatment. These receptors originate from a man between 40 and 69 years old with stage II lung adenocarcinoma.

This clone was detected only once. The chain recombines TRBV11-2 with TRBJ2-7, with unresolved D. The CDR3 covers 11 residues. Looked up from germline, CDR1 is SGHAT and CDR2 is FQNNGV. The V and J ends lost 1 base and 4 bases respectively, with 2 bases between them. The CDR3 sequence is CASSLVYEQYF. The CDR3 bases are TGTGCCAGCAGCTTAGTGTACGAGCAGTACTTC.

The chain combines TRBV7-6 with TRBJ2-7, with D perhaps matching TRBD1 (5 bases). The germline V and J ends were trimmed by 3 bases and 0 bases, with 9 bases remaining between them. The V gene's germline CDR1 is SGHVS and CDR2 FNYEAQ. There are 14 residues in the CDR3. The DNA for the CDR3 is TGTGCCAGCAGCTTGACAGAACTCTCCTACGAGCAGTACTTC. This sequence encodes CASSLTELSYEQYF. The whole variable domain, remainder taken from reference TRBV7-6 and TRBJ2-7, is GAGVSQSPRYKVTKRGQDVALRCDPISGHVSLYWYRQALGQGPEFLTYFNYEAQQDKSGLPNDRFSAERPEGSISTLTIQRTEQRDSAMYRCASSLTELSYEQYFGPGTRLTVT.

The chain employs TRBV27 and TRBJ2-7, with TRBD1 as a possible D gene (6 bases). The CDR3 sequence is 13 residues long. Germline loops: CDR1 MNHEY, CDR2 SMNVEV (reference sequence). Trimming took 8 bases from V and 1 from J, leaving 12 bases between them. CDR3 protein: CASRRDISYEQYF. The CDR3 coding sequence is TGTGCCAGCCGCCGGGACATATCCTACGAGCAGTACTTC.

This clone was recorded once. In DNA form, the CDR3 reads TGTGCCAGCAGCCTCCGAACAGGCGGCACCGGGGAGCTGTTTTTT. Translating it yields CASSLRTGGTGELFF. V is TRBV7-9 and J is TRBJ2-2; D might be TRBD1 (5 bases). The CDR3 covers 15 residues. Germline V CDR1 and CDR2: SEHNR, FQNEAQ (reference sequence). Trimming shortened V by 5 bases and J by 4 bases, and 14 bases separated the two germline ends.

Concerning this clone itself: Distinct nucleotide sequences in the sample also encode this CDR3. This chain links TRBV5-1 with TRBJ2-3; D is uncertain. The CDR3 spans 12 residues. V gave up 7 bases and J gave up 6 bases, with 12 bases separating them. The germline CDR1 and CDR2 sequences are SGHRS and YFSETQ. This CDR3 is CASSLRADTQYF. DNA for the CDR3: TGCGCCAGCTCACTGCGAGCCGATACGCAGTATTTT.

For this clone: Other DNA sequences of this sample code for an identical CDR3. This chain's CDR3 is CASSLEGQGTDTQYF. DNA of the CDR3: TGCGCCAGCAGCTTGGAAGGTCAGGGGACAGATACGCAGTATTTT. The rearrangement uses TRBV5-1 and TRBJ2-3; D is perhaps TRBD1 (6 bases). Germline V gene data show CDR1 as SGHRS and CDR2 as YFSETQ. The V and J ends lost 0 bases and 3 bases respectively, with 11 bases between them. CDR3 length equals 15 residues.

This sequence joins TRBV6-5 and TRBJ1-1; D is undetermined. CDR1 and CDR2 (germline): MNHEY, SVGAGI. The CDR3 covers 14 residues. Between the trimmed V and J ends, which lost 2 bases and 2 bases, there was a span of 9 bases. CDR3 in amino acids: CASSYAYRNTEAFF. CDR3 nucleotides: TGTGCCAGCAGTTACGCGTATCGAAACACTGAAGCTTTCTTT.

The chain has TRBV7-9 and TRBJ2-1, with TRBD2 matching 13 bases. This CDR3 has 16 amino acids. Germline loops: CDR1 SEHNR, CDR2 FQNEAQ (reference sequence). J gave up 8 bases and V 7 bases, and 11 bases lay outside the gene matches. The CDR3 DNA reads TGTGCCAGCACCCCAGCCGGGACTAGCGGGATGGATGAGCAGTTCTTC. Protein product: CASTPAGTSGMDEQFF.

The rearrangement links TRBV25-1 to TRBJ2-7, with TRBD1 matching 8 bases. CDR3 length: 15 amino acids. J was trimmed by 0 bases and V by 3 bases; bases with no gene match: 4. Germline CDR1 is MGHDK and CDR2 is SYGVNS. CDR3 region: CASSEWDRSSYEQYF. CDR3 DNA sequence: TGTGCCAGCAGTGAGTGGGACAGGAGCTCCTACGAGCAGTACTTC.

This sequence joins TRBV19 and TRBJ2-1, with TRBD2 identical over 13 bases. Germline V gene sequence: CDR1 LNHDA, CDR2 SQIVND (reference sequence). V lost 7 bases, J lost 9 bases, and 18 bases stayed unmatched. The CDR3 has 18 residues. The CDR3: CASTQGLRGLAGWGEQFF. CDR3 in DNA: TGTGCCAGTACCCAAGGCTTGAGGGGACTAGCGGGGTGGGGTGAGCAGTTCTTC.

This clone was detected only once. V usage is TRBV10-3 and J usage is TRBJ2-3; D is uncertain. CDR1 and CDR2 from the germline V gene are ENHRY and SYGVKD. Trimming took 3 bases from V and 0 from J, leaving 7 bases between them. This CDR3 contains 14 residues. CDR3 loop: CAISDAPSTDTQYF. The CDR3 region has the DNA TGTGCCATCAGTGACGCCCCTAGCACAGATACGCAGTATTTT.

This clone showed up just a few times. The chain is built from TRBV30 and TRBJ2-4, with D possibly matching TRBD2 (6 bases). V was clipped by 0 bases and J by 8 bases, with 14 bases between them. Germline CDR1 GTSNPN, CDR2 SVGIG (reference sequence). CDR3 length equals 14 residues. The CDR3 coding sequence is TGTGCCTGGAGTGTACTCCGCGGGGCAGACATTCAGTACTTC. Amino acids: CAWSVLRGADIQYF.

The rearrangement links TRBV7-2 to TRBJ1-1; tentative D call: TRBD1 (5 bases). Per the germline V gene, CDR1 is SGHTA and CDR2 is FQGNSA. V shed 0 bases and J shed 12 bases, with 14 bases lying between them. The CDR3 contains 13 residues. The chain's CDR3 is CASSLAGTLGTFF. CDR3 DNA: TGTGCCAGCAGCTTAGCCGGGACCTTGGGAACTTTCTTT.

This chain uses TRBV7-9 with TRBJ1-2; no clear D. Trimming took 6 bases from V and 0 from J, leaving 8 bases between them. CDR1 SEHNR and CDR2 FQNEAQ come from the germline V gene (reference sequence). The CDR3 covers 13 residues. The CDR3 protein is CASRPSSNYGYTF. The CDR3 bases are TGTGCCAGCAGACCCAGTTCTAACTATGGCTACACCTTC. Looking up the rest from reference TRBV7-9 and TRBJ1-2 gives the full variable domain: DTGVSQNPRHKITKRGQNVTFRCDPISEHNRLYWYRQTLGQGPEFLTYFQNEAQLEKSRLLSDRFSAERPKGSFSTLEIQRTEQGDSAMYLCASRPSSNYGYTFGSGTRLTVV.

The count of this clone is one. V usage is TRBV7-2 and J usage is TRBJ2-2; D gene unclear. V was clipped by 2 bases and J by 4 bases, with 14 bases between them. The CDR3 covers 16 residues. From germline, CDR1 is SGHTA and CDR2 FQGNSA. CDR3 DNA: TGTGCCAGCAGCTTATCAGGTGGTCGGCGCACCGGGGAGCTGTTTTTT. This translates into CASSLSGGRRTGELFF.

The chain recombines TRBV30 with TRBJ2-2; 8 bases are a match to TRBD1. V trimming: 5 bases; J trimming: 4 bases; junction bases outside the gene matches: 3. Looked up from germline, CDR1 is GTSNPN and CDR2 is SVGIG (reference sequence). CDR3 length equals 13 residues. The CDR3 reads CAWEQGGTGELFF. CDR3 in DNA: TGTGCCTGGGAACAGGGGGGCACCGGGGAGCTGTTTTTT.

This chain connects TRBV5-4 to TRBJ1-2; 10 bases agree with TRBD1. The germline CDR1 and CDR2 sequences are SGHNT and YYREEE (reference sequence). Trimming at V came to 3 bases and at J to 8 bases, leaving 13 bases not matched to a gene. This CDR3 spans 16 amino acids. This CDR3 is CASSSIDRGLQKGYTF. DNA for the CDR3: TGTGCCAGCAGCTCAATAGACAGGGGGCTTCAAAAGGGCTACACCTTC.

The rearrangement uses TRBV6-1 and TRBJ2-7; TRBD1 matches 10 bases. Germline assignment: CDR1 MNHNS and CDR2 SASEGT. Losses at the gene ends were 3 bases for V and 5 bases for J; bases not matched to a gene: 10. The CDR3 has 16 residues. The CDR3 here is CASSDDRGRAVNEQYF. The CDR3 DNA follows: TGTGCCAGCAGTGATGACAGGGGGCGAGCTGTAAACGAGCAGTACTTC.

The V and J genes are TRBV2 and TRBJ1-1; possibly TRBD1 for D (5 bases). V was shortened by 7 bases and J by 0 bases, with 9 bases between the two germline ends. From germline, CDR1 is SNHLY and CDR2 FYNNEI. The CDR3 runs 13 residues. The CDR3 region has the DNA TGTGCCAGCATGGAGGACATGAACACTGAAGCTTTCTTT. Its protein is CASMEDMNTEAFF.

The chain links TRBV7-3 to TRBJ2-6; D possibly uses TRBD1 or TRBD2 (6 bases each). Trimming removed 1 base at V and 4 bases at J, with 11 bases between. This CDR3 spans 16 amino acids. CDR1 is SGHTA, CDR2 FQGTGA, per germline. CDR3 amino acids: CASSLMGGSGANVLTF. CDR3 bases: TGTGCCAGCAGCTTAATGGGGGGCTCCGGGGCCAACGTCCTGACTTTC.

This clone was seen a single time. This chain uses TRBV12-5 with TRBJ2-2; D is unclear. Germline CDR1 LGHNT, CDR2 FRNRAP. Trimming cost V 5 bases and J 0 bases, with 10 bases left between them. The CDR3 extends over 15 amino acids. This CDR3 reads CASGPDNPNTGELFF. CDR3 coding DNA: TGTGCTAGTGGTCCCGACAATCCGAACACCGGGGAGCTGTTTTTT.